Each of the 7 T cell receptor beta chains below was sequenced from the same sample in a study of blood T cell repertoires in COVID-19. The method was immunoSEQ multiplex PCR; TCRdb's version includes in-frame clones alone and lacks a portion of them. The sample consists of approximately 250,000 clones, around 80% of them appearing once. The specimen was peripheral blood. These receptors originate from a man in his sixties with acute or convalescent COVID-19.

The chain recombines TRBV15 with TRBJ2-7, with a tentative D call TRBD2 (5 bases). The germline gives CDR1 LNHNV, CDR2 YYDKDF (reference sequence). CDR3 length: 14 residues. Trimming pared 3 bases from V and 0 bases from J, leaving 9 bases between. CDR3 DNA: TGTGCCACCAGCAGTGGGGAGACCTCCTACGAGCAGTACTTC. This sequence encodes CATSSGETSYEQYF.

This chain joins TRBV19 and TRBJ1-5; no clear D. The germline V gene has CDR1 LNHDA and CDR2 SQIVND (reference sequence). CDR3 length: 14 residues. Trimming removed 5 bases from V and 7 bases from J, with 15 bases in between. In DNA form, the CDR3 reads TGTGCCAGTAGTCTTCTGGAGCCTAGACAGCCCCAGCATTTT. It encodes CASSLLEPRQPQHF.

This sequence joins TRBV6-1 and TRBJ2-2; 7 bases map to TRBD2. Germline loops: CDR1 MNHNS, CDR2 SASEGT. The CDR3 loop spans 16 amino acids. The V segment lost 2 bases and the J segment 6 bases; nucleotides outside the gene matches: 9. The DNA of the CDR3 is TGTGCCAGCAGTGAATCCTCTAGCGCGGGAGCCGGGGAGCTGTTTTTT. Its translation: CASSESSSAGAGELFF.

The DNA for the CDR3 is TGTGCCAGCAGCAATCTAGCGAATCGCTACGAGCAGTACTTC. The encoded protein is CASSNLANRYEQYF. The chain carries TRBV6-5 and TRBJ2-7, with D possibly being TRBD2 (6 bases). The V end was cut by 6 bases, the J end by 3 bases, with 15 bases between. Germline lookup yields CDR1 MNHEY and CDR2 SVGAGI. There are 14 residues in the CDR3.

The CDR3 region is CASSQDLGTRETQYF. In nucleotides, the CDR3 is TGTGCCAGCAGCCAAGATCTAGGAACGAGGGAGACCCAGTACTTC. The genes are TRBV3-1 (or the pseudogene TRBV3-2) and TRBJ2-5; D not certain. The CDR3 sequence is 15 residues long. Germline CDR1 reads LGHDT; CDR2 reads YNNKEL (reference sequence). V gave up 0 bases and J gave up 5 bases, with 13 bases separating them.

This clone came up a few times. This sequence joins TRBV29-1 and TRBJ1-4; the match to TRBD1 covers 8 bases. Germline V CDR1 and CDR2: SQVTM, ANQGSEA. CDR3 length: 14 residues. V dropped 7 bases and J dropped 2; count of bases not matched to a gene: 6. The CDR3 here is CSARTGFTNEKLFF. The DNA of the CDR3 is TGCAGCGCCAGGACAGGGTTTACTAATGAAAAACTGTTTTTT.

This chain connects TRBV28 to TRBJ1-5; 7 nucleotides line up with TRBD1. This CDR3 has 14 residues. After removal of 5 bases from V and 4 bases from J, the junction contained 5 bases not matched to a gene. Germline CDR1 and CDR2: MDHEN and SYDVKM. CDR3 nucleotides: TGTGCCAGCAGTAAACTACAGGGGAATCAGCCCCAGCATTTT. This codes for CASSKLQGNQPQHF. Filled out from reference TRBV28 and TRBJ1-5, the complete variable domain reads DVKVTQSSRYLVKRTGEKVFLECVQDMDHENMFWYRQDPGLGLRLIYFSYDVKMKEKGDIPEGYSVSREKKERFSLILESASTNQTSMYLCASSKLQGNQPQHFGDGTRLSIL.